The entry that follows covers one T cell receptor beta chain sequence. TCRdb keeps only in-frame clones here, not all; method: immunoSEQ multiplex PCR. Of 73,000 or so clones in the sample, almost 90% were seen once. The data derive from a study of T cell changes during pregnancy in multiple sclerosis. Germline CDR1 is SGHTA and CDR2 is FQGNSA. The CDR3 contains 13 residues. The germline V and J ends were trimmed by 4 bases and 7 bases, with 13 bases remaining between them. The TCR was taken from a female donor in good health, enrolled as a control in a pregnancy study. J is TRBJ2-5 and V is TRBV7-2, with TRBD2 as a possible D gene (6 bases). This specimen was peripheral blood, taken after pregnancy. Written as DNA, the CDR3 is TGTGCCAGCAGCTCCCAGCCCGGGGGGACCCAGTACTTC. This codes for CASSSQPGGTQYF. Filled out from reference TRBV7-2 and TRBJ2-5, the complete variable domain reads GAGVSQSPSNKVTEKGKDVELRCDPISGHTALYWYRQSLGQGLEFLIYFQGNSAPDKSGLPSDRFSAERTGGSVSTLTIQRTQQEDSAVYLCASSSQPGGTQYFGPGTRLLVL.